This T cell receptor (beta chain) derives from a study of T cell repertoires in cytomegalovirus infection. General study findings and limits: The cumulative frequency of public TCR beta families distinguished individuals who carried CMV together with the relevant HLA.

TCRdb processed the reads anew with MiXCR; each CDR3 protein has one entry. This table holds 300,000 or so distinct CDR3 sequences, about 26% found once. This clonotype has more than one count but fewer than ten. The antigen is not known. The sequenced material came from PBMCs. The TCR originated in a human donor in good health (CMV status not recorded). Some clones in this sample may be carry-over from other donors' samples.

CDR3: CASSTTGAGNTIYF. The DNA for the CDR3 is TGTGCCAGCAGCACCACAGGAGCTGGAAACACCATATATTTT. V is TRBV7-9 and J is TRBJ1-3, with D possibly matching TRBD1 (5 bases). V gave up 5 bases and J gave up 2 bases, with 10 bases separating them. CDR3 length: 14 amino acids. Germline V lookup: CDR1 SEHNR, CDR2 FQNEAQ (reference sequence).